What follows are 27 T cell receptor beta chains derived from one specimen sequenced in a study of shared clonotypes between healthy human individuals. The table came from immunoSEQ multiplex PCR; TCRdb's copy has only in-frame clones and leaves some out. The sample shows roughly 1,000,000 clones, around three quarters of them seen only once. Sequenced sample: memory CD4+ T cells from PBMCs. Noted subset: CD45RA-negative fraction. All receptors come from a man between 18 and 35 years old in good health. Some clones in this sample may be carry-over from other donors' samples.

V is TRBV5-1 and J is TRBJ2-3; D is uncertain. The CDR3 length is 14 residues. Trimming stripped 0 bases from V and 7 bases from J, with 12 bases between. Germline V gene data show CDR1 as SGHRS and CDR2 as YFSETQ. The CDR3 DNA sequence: TGCGCCAGCAGCTTGGTAGGCGGTGGGTATACGCAGTATTTT. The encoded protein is CASSLVGGGYTQYF. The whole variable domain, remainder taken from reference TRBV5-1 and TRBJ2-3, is KAGVTQTPRYLIKTRGQQVTLSCSPISGHRSVSWYQQTPGQGLQFLFEYFSETQRNKGNFPGRFSGRQFSNSRSEMNVSTLELGDSALYLCASSLVGGGYTQYFGPGTRLTVL.

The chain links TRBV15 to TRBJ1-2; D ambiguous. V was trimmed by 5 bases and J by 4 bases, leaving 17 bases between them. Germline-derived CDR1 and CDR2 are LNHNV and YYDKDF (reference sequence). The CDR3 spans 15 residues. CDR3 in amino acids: CATSSRRGQLYGYTF. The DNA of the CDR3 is TGTGCCACCAGCTCTCGACGAGGGCAGCTCTATGGCTACACCTTC. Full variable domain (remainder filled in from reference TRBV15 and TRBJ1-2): DAMVIQNPRYQVTQFGKPVTLSCSQTLNHNVMYWYQQKSSQAPKLLFHYYDKDFNNEADTPDNFQSRRPNTSFCFLDIRSPGLGDTAMYLCATSSRRGQLYGYTFGSGTRLTVV.

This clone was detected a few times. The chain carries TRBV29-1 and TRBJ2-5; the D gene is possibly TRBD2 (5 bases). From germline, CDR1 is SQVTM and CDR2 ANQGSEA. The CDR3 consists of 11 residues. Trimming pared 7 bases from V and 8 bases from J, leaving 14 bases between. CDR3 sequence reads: CSAIIGDTQYF. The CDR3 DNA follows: TGCAGCGCCATAATCGGGGATACCCAGTACTTC.

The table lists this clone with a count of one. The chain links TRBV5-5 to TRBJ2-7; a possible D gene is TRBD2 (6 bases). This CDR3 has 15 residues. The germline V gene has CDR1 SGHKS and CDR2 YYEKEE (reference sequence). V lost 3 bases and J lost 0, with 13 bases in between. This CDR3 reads CASSWVISGSYEQYF. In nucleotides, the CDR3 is TGTGCCAGCAGCTGGGTGATTAGCGGCTCCTACGAGCAGTACTTC.

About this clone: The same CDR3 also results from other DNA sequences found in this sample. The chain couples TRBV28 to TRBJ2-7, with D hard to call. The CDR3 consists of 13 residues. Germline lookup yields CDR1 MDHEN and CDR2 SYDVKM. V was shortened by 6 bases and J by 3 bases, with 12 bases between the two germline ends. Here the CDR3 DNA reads TGTGCCAGCAGCCCGAACCCGAGCTACGAGCAGTACTTC. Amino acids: CASSPNPSYEQYF.

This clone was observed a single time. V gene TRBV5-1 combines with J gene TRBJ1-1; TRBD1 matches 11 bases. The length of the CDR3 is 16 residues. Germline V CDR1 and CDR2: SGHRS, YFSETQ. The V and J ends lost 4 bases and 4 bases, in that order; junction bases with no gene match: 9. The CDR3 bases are TGCGCCAGCAGCCGAAACCCCGGGACAGGGGGCACTGAAGCTTTCTTT. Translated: CASSRNPGTGGTEAFF.

In DNA, the CDR3 is TGTGCCAGTAGTCACGGTTCGGGGAGATATGGCTACACCTTC. It translates to CASSHGSGRYGYTF. This rearrangement joins TRBV19 to TRBJ1-2; no clear D. The CDR3 spans 14 residues. V dropped 5 bases and J dropped 5 bases, with 15 bases sitting between them. The germline V gene has CDR1 LNHDA and CDR2 SQIVND (reference sequence).

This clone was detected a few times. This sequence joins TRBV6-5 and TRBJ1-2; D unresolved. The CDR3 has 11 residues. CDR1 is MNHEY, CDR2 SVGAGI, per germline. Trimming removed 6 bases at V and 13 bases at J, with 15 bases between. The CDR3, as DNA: TGTGCCAGCAGCAACGGGGTATCCCTCACCTTC. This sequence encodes CASSNGVSLTF.

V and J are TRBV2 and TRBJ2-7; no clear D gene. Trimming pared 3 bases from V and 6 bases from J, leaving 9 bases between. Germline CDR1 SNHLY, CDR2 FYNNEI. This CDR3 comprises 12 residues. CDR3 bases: TGTGCCAGCAGTGATTTGGTGCGCGAGCAGTACTTC. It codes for CASSDLVREQYF.

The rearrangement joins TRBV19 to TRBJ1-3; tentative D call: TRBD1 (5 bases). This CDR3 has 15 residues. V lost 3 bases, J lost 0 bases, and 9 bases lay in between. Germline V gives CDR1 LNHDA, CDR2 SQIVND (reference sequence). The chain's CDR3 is CASSMGLLSGNTIYF. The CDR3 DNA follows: TGTGCCAGTAGTATGGGACTCCTCTCTGGAAACACCATATATTTT.

Here the CDR3 DNA reads TGTGCCAGCAGCCAACAAATCGGACAGGGGGAGAACGAGCAGTACTTC. Encoded protein: CASSQQIGQGENEQYF. This chain connects TRBV7-8 to TRBJ2-7, with 10 bases matching TRBD1. Per germline, CDR1 SGHVS and CDR2 FQNEAQ. The CDR3 runs 16 residues. V shed 5 bases, J shed 5 bases, and the junction held 12 bases outside the gene matches.

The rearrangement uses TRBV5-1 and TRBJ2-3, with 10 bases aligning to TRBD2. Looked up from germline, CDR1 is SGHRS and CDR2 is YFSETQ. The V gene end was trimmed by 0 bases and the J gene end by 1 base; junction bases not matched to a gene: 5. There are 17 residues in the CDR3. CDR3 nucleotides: TGCGCCAGCAGCTTGGAGACTAGCGGGCAGGGCACAGATACGCAGTATTTT. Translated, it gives CASSLETSGQGTDTQYF.

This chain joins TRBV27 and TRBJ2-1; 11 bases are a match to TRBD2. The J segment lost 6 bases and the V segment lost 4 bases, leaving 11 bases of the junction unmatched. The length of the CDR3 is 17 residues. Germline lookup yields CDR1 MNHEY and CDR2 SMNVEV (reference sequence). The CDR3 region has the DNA TGTGCCAGCAGTTCCCCTTGGACTAGCGGGCCTACCAATGAGCAGTTCTTC. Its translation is CASSSPWTSGPTNEQFF.

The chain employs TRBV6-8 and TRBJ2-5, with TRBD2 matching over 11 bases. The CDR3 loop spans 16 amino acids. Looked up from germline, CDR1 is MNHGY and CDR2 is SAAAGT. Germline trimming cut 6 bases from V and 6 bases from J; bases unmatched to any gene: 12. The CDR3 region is CASSHTSSGRRKTQYF. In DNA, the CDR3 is TGTGCCAGCAGCCACACCTCTAGCGGGAGGAGAAAGACCCAGTACTTC.

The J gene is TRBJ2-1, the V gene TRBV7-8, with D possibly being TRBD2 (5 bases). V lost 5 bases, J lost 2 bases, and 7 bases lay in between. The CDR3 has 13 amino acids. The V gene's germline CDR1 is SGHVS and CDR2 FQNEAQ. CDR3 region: CASSTRPYNEQFF. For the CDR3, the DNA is TGTGCCAGCAGCACTAGACCCTACAATGAGCAGTTCTTC.

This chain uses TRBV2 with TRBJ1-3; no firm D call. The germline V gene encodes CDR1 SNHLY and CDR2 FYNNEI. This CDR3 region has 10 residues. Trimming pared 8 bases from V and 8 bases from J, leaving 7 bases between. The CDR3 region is CASLLDTIYF. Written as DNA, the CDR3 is TGTGCCAGCCTCTTGGACACCATATATTTT.

The CDR3 nucleotides are TGTGCCAGCAGCCCAAGGGTGGGCGGCTACAATGAGCAGTTCTTC. Amino acids: CASSPRVGGYNEQFF. J is TRBJ2-1 and V is TRBV9, with no clear D. The CDR3 has 15 amino acids. The ends were cut back, 4 bases at V and 3 bases at J, with 14 bases in the middle. Per germline, CDR1 SGDLS and CDR2 YYNGEE.

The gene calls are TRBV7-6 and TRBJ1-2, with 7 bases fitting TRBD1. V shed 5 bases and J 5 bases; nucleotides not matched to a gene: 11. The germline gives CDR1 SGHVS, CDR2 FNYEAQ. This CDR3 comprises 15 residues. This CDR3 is CASSMYRDRDYGYTF. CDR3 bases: TGTGCCAGCAGCATGTACCGGGACAGAGATTATGGCTACACCTTC.

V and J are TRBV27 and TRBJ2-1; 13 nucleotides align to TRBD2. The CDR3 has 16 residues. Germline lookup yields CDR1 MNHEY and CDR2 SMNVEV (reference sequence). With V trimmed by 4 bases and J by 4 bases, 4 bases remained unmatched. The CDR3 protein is CASSSRGLAGYNEQFF. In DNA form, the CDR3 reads TGTGCCAGCAGTTCCAGGGGACTAGCGGGATACAATGAGCAGTTCTTC.

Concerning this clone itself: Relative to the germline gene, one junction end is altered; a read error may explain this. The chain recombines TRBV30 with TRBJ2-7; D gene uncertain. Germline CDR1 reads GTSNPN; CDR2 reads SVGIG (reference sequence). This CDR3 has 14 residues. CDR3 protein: CAWKPGLSSHEQYF. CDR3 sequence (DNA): TGTGCCTGGAAACCGGGCCTAAGCTCCCACGAGCAGTACTTC.

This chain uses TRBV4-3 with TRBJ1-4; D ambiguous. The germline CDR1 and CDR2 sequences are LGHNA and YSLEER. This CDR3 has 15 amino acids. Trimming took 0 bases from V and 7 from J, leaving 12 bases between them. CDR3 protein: CASSQDLFTLEKLFF. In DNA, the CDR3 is TGCGCCAGCAGCCAAGACCTTTTCACTCTTGAAAAACTGTTTTTT.

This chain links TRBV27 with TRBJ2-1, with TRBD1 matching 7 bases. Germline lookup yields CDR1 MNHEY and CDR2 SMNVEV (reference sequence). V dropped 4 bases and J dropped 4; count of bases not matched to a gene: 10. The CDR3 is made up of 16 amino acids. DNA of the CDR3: TGTGCCAGCAGTTCGCCCCTGACCAGGGGGTACAATGAGCAGTTCTTC. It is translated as CASSSPLTRGYNEQFF.

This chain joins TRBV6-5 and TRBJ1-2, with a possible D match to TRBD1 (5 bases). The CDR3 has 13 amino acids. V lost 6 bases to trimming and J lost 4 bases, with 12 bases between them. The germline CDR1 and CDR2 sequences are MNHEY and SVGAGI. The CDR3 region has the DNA TGTGCCAGCAGGGGGGGGACGGTCTATGGCTACACCTTC. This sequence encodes CASRGGTVYGYTF.

DNA of the CDR3: TGTGCCAGCAGCTCGCAAGGCAGGCTGAGCGAGCAGTACTTC. It is translated as CASSSQGRLSEQYF. The chain has TRBV11-2 and TRBJ2-7; D not certain. With 4 bases removed from V and 6 bases from J, the gap between germline ends came to 16 bases. Germline lookup yields CDR1 SGHAT and CDR2 FQNNGV. The CDR3 consists of 14 residues.

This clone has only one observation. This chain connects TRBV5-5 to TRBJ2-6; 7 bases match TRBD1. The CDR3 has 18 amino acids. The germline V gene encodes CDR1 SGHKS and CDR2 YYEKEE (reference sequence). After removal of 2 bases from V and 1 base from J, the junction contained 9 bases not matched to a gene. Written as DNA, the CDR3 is TGTGCCAGCAGCTTCAGACAGGGATCGCCATCTGGGGCCAACGTCCTGACTTTC. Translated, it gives CASSFRQGSPSGANVLTF. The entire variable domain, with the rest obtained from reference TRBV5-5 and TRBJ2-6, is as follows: DAGVTQSPTHLIKTRGQQVTLRCSPISGHKSVSWYQQVLGQGPQFIFQYYEKEERGRGNFPDRFSARQFPNYSSELNVNALLLGDSALYLCASSFRQGSPSGANVLTFGAGSRLTVL.

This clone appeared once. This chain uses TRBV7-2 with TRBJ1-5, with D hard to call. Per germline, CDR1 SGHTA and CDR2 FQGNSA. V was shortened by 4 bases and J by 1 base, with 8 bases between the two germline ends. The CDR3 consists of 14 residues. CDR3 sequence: CASSSQRSNQPQHF. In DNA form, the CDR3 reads TGTGCCAGCAGCTCCCAGAGAAGCAATCAGCCCCAGCATTTT. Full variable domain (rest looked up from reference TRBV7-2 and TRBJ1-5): GAGVSQSPSNKVTEKGKDVELRCDPISGHTALYWYRQSLGQGLEFLIYFQGNSAPDKSGLPSDRFSAERTGGSVSTLTIQRTQQEDSAVYLCASSSQRSNQPQHFGDGTRLSIL.

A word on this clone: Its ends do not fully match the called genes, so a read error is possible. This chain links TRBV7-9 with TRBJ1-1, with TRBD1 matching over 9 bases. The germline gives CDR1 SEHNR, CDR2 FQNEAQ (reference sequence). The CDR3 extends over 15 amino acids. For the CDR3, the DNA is TGTGCCAGCAGCTGGACAGGGGAAATGAACACTGGAGCTTTCTTT. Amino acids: CASSWTGEMNTGAFF.